This T cell receptor (beta chain) was captured by sequencing in a study of blood T cell repertoires in COVID-19. Study summary: The United States, Italy and Spain were the sources of the acute and convalescent COVID-19 samples. The analysed material was cDNA or gDNA that came from T cells, B-cell-depleted T cells, or PBMCs.

Methods used by the authors: Amplifying reference gene primers gave estimates of nucleated cell counts. The repertoire was sequenced with immunoSEQ multiplex PCR; TCRdb's copy has only in-frame clones and lacks some. Clone size and the V and J calls come from that table; the DNA yielded D and trimming. The sample has 70,000 or so clones, around 80% seen once; the top ten hold around 13%. It was during active infection that Seattle patients were enrolled and then longitudinally followed. The junction had 10 bases not matched to a gene; V was cut back by 4 bases and J by 6 bases. The CDR3 length is 16 residues. Germline lookup yields CDR1 MGHRA and CDR2 YSYEKL.

The chain joins TRBV4-1 to TRBJ2-3; 10 bases map to TRBD2. Source material: peripheral blood. The sequence came from a man aged 45 to 65 with COVID-19, enrolled during active disease. CDR3 sequence (DNA): TGCGCCAGCAGCCGAGCGGCTAGCGGGAGTGTGGATACGCAGTATTTT. This encodes CASSRAASGSVDTQYF.